The 13 T cell receptor beta chains reported below all come from one sample, sequenced in a study of graft-versus-host responses after intestinal transplantation. Measured with immunoSEQ multiplex PCR; TCRdb has only the in-frame clones, and not every one. In the table there are approximately 63,000 clones, roughly 90% of which are singletons. From the graft tissue, intraepithelial and lamina propria lymphocytes were released through processing. This specimen was ileum tissue, taken roughly 54 weeks after transplant. Source of these receptors: a human patient who received an intestinal transplant, so some T cells may come from the graft donor.

The chain combines TRBV7-8 with TRBJ2-4; D is tentatively TRBD1 or TRBD2 (6 bases each). Trimming removed 3 bases at V and 0 bases at J, with 21 bases between. Germline CDR1 and CDR2: SGHVS and FQNEAQ. The CDR3 extends over 19 amino acids. In nucleotides, the CDR3 is TGTGCCAGCAGCTTCCCCCCCGCACAGGGACTCGTAGCCAAAAACATTCAGTACTTC. Its translation is CASSFPPAQGLVAKNIQYF. Full variable domain (outside the CDR3, taken from reference TRBV7-8 and TRBJ2-4): GAGVSQSPRYKVAKRGQDVALRCDPISGHVSLFWYQQALGQGPEFLTYFQNEAQLDKSGLPSDRFFAERPEGSVSTLKIQRTQQEDSAVYLCASSFPPAQGLVAKNIQYFGAGTRLSVL.

The table lists this clone with a count of one. The CDR3 DNA follows: TGTGCCAGCAGCTCCGAGACAGCCACCGGGGAGCTGTTTTTT. It specifies CASSSETATGELFF. The chain couples TRBV7-6 to TRBJ2-2; D possibly corresponds to TRBD1 (5 bases). Trimming took off 4 bases at V and 4 bases at J, with 10 bases between the two ends. Looked up from germline, CDR1 is SGHVS and CDR2 is FNYEAQ. This CDR3 spans 14 amino acids.

This clone appeared a few times. This chain connects TRBV2 to TRBJ1-1; TRBD1 agrees at 8 bases. The CDR3 sequence is 11 residues long. The germline CDR1 and CDR2 sequences are SNHLY and FYNNEI. The V gene end was trimmed by 6 bases and the J gene end by 11 bases; junction bases not matched to a gene: 5. The CDR3 sequence is CASSLDRDAFF. CDR3 sequence (DNA): TGTGCCAGCAGCTTGGACAGGGACGCTTTCTTT.

The rearrangement joins TRBV6-6 to TRBJ1-1; tentative D call: TRBD1 (6 bases). The CDR3 consists of 14 residues. Germline CDR1 and CDR2: MNHNY and SVGAGI (reference sequence). Trimming removed 5 bases at V and 5 bases at J, with 15 bases between. CDR3 coding DNA: TGTGCCAGCAGTGATAAGGGTAGGGGGACTGAAGCTTTCTTT. Protein: CASSDKGRGTEAFF.

The chain has TRBV7-2 and TRBJ2-7, with D possibly TRBD2 on 5 matching bases. This CDR3 is built from 15 residues. Trimming shortened V by 1 base and J by 3 bases, and 13 bases separated the two germline ends. Per germline, CDR1 SGHTA and CDR2 FQGNSA. Written as DNA, the CDR3 is TGTGCCAGCAGCTTAGGGGTAGGGAGTTACTACGAGCAGTACTTC. It is translated as CASSLGVGSYYEQYF.

This clone was found once. The V and J genes are TRBV13 and TRBJ2-5; D not resolved. The V end was cut by 2 bases, the J end by 4 bases, with 5 bases between. Germline V gene lookup returns CDR1 PRHDT and CDR2 FYEKMQ (reference sequence). The CDR3 has 12 residues. The CDR3 DNA sequence: TGTGCCAGCAGCTTACAGTTAGAGACCCAGTACTTC. Translation gives CASSLQLETQYF. Based on the CDR3 plus reference TRBV13 and TRBJ2-5, the full variable domain is AAGVIQSPRHLIKEKRETATLKCYPIPRHDTVYWYQQGPGQDPQFLISFYEKMQSDKGSIPDRFSAQQFSDYHSELNMSSLELGDSALYFCASSLQLETQYFGPGTRLLVL.

V gene TRBV2 combines with J gene TRBJ2-5; 7 positions match TRBD2. Germline lookup yields CDR1 SNHLY and CDR2 FYNNEI. The CDR3 loop spans 13 amino acids. The trim removed 8 bases at V and 1 base at J, leaving 4 bases unmatched. The DNA of the CDR3 is TGTGCCAGCTGGGGACTAATCCAAGAGACCCAGTACTTC. The encoded protein is CASWGLIQETQYF.

This clone was seen more than once but under ten times. The J gene is TRBJ1-1, the V gene TRBV6-5, with a possible D match to TRBD1 (6 bases). Per germline, CDR1 MNHEY and CDR2 SVGAGI. Trimming pared 0 bases from V and 11 bases from J, leaving 13 bases between. The CDR3 is 13 residues long. This CDR3 is CASSYSEGGEAFF. The CDR3 nucleotides read TGTGCCAGCAGTTACTCCGAGGGGGGGGAGGCTTTCTTT.

CDR3 sequence reads: CASSQEPPGTGYEQYF. CDR3 in DNA: TGCGCCAGCAGCCAAGAACCCCCCGGGACAGGCTACGAGCAGTACTTC. The chain is built from TRBV4-1 and TRBJ2-7; 8 nucleotides match TRBD1. After removal of 0 bases from V and 3 bases from J, the junction contained 7 bases not matched to a gene. The CDR3 runs to 16 residues. CDR1 and CDR2 (germline): MGHRA, YSYEKL.

The chain employs TRBV2 and TRBJ1-1; D unresolved. V lost 2 bases to trimming and J lost 1 base, with 5 bases between them. Germline V gives CDR1 SNHLY, CDR2 FYNNEI. The CDR3 contains 13 residues. CDR3 coding DNA: TGTGCCAGCAGTGAATGGGGGAACACTGAAGCTTTCTTT. Amino acids: CASSEWGNTEAFF.

The chain recombines TRBV11-3 with TRBJ2-5; no clear D gene. From germline, CDR1 is SGHNT and CDR2 YENEEA. Deletions cut 3 bases from V and 1 base from J, with 6 bases between. The CDR3 loop spans 13 amino acids. The CDR3 DNA sequence: TGTGCCAGCAGCTTCGGCAGCCAAGAGACCCAGTACTTC. Translating it yields CASSFGSQETQYF.

The rearrangement joins TRBV4-1 to TRBJ2-7; perhaps TRBD1 as D (6 bases). Germline-derived CDR1 and CDR2 are MGHRA and YSYEKL. Between the trimmed V and J ends, which lost 1 base and 5 bases, there was a span of 15 bases. The CDR3 runs to 15 residues. The CDR3 region is CASSQAPDSINEQYF. CDR3 DNA: TGCGCCAGCAGCCAAGCACCGGACAGCATCAACGAGCAGTACTTC.

The rearrangement links TRBV7-2 to TRBJ2-5, with 13 bases fitting TRBD2. The CDR3 consists of 14 residues. Germline V gene lookup returns CDR1 SGHTA and CDR2 FQGNSA. The J segment lost 10 bases and the V segment lost 5 bases, leaving 7 bases of the junction unmatched. CDR3 region: CASSRLAGGRDQYF. CDR3 coding DNA: TGTGCCAGCAGCCGACTAGCGGGAGGTAGGGACCAGTACTTC.